What follows describes a single TCR beta chain. Per the germline V gene, CDR1 is SGDLS and CDR2 is YYNGEE. The CDR3 has 16 residues. Trimming took 5 bases from V and 2 from J, leaving 19 bases between them. Original data processing: Amplification of reference gene primers provided the estimated nucleated cell counts. TCRdb's copy holds only in-frame clones and misses some; the assay was immunoSEQ multiplex PCR. V and J calls and clone size are as listed in that table; D and trimming were resolved from the DNA. This sample has approximately 250,000 clones, with more than 85% found just once. Participants classified as exposed had met a COVID-19 case within 2 weeks before study entry. The source of the sample is a study of blood T cell repertoires in COVID-19. About the study: Samples taken during acute and convalescent COVID-19 were collected in the United States, Italy and Spain. PBMCs, B-cell-depleted T cells, or T cells provided the cDNA or gDNA that made up the material.

This receptor was taken from a middle-aged man who had been exposed to COVID-19. This chain connects TRBV9 to TRBJ2-5; D is possibly TRBD2 (7 bases). What was sequenced was PBMCs or T cells enriched from blood (not recorded which). CDR3 sequence (DNA): TGTGCCAGCAGTCCCGCGTGGGGGGGGCGACAAGAGACCCAGTACTTC. This translates into CASSPAWGGRQETQYF.